One sample yielded the 23 T cell receptor beta chains listed below, sequenced in a study of blood T cell repertoires in COVID-19. The data were produced by immunoSEQ multiplex PCR, yet TCRdb's version contains in-frame clones alone and is incomplete. Seen here are 430,000 or so clones, roughly 90% observed once, and the top ten hold over 1.5%. The sample comprised PBMCs or T cells enriched from blood (not recorded which). The receptors originated from a woman in her thirties or forties who had recovered from COVID-19.

V gene TRBV19 combines with J gene TRBJ2-5, with 7 nucleotides matching TRBD1. The V and J ends lost 3 bases and 2 bases, in that order; junction bases with no gene match: 6. Germline V gene data show CDR1 as LNHDA and CDR2 as SQIVND (reference sequence). This CDR3 is built from 15 residues. This CDR3 reads CASSMSGRGQETQYF. In nucleotides, the CDR3 is TGTGCCAGTAGTATGTCCGGCAGGGGGCAAGAGACCCAGTACTTC.

Only a few counts were recorded for this clone. The J gene is TRBJ2-2, the V gene TRBV24-1; TRBD1 might be the D (6 bases). CDR3 length equals 16 residues. V lost 6 bases and J lost 0, with 13 bases in between. Germline V CDR1 and CDR2: KGHDR, SFDVKD. The CDR3 bases are TGTGCCACCAGTAATCCGGGGACATCGAACACCGGGGAGCTGTTTTTT. The encoded protein is CATSNPGTSNTGELFF.

The chain is built from TRBV19 and TRBJ2-3, with D uncertain. CDR3 length equals 11 residues. Per germline, CDR1 LNHDA and CDR2 SQIVND (reference sequence). Between the trimmed V and J ends, which lost 5 bases and 5 bases, there was a span of 5 bases. The CDR3 spells CASSEKDTQYF. CDR3 in DNA: TGTGCCAGTAGTGAGAAAGATACGCAGTATTTT.

V and J are TRBV4-1 and TRBJ1-2; 9 bases agree with TRBD1. CDR1 is MGHRA, CDR2 YSYEKL, per germline. The CDR3 runs 14 residues. Unmatched junction bases numbered 5, after V lost 4 bases and J lost 5 bases. The CDR3 region is CASSPPGQGYGYTF. The CDR3 DNA is TGCGCCAGCAGCCCCCCGGGACAGGGATATGGCTACACCTTC.

V is TRBV21-1 and J is TRBJ2-1; whether TRBD1, the table's D call, matches the DNA was not checked. TRBV21-1 is an annotated pseudogene. This CDR3 spans 14 amino acids. This CDR3 reads CASATGRTLNEQFF. The CDR3 DNA follows: TGTGCCAGCGCGACCGGCCGGACACTCAATGAGCAGTTCTTC.

V is TRBV28 and J is TRBJ1-4; tentative D call: TRBD1 (6 bases). This CDR3 has 14 residues. V lost 6 bases, J lost 5 bases, and 13 bases lay in between. Germline CDR1 MDHEN, CDR2 SYDVKM. In DNA form, the CDR3 reads TGTGCCAGCAGGACGGGACAAAGAAATGAAAAACTGTTTTTT. It encodes CASRTGQRNEKLFF.

The chain combines TRBV10-2 with TRBJ2-5; D not resolved. Germline loops: CDR1 WSHSY, CDR2 SAAADI. This CDR3 comprises 10 residues. Deletions cut 6 bases from V and 5 bases from J, with 4 bases between. The CDR3 nucleotides read TGCGCCAGCAGGGGCGAGACCCAGTACTTC. Translated, it gives CASRGETQYF.

The V and J genes are TRBV11-2 and TRBJ1-2; 7 bases map to TRBD1. Germline V gene data show CDR1 as SGHAT and CDR2 as FQNNGV. CDR3 size: 15 residues. Losses at the gene ends were 2 bases for V and 4 bases for J; bases not matched to a gene: 7. CDR3 residues: CASSLRTGAGYGYTF. CDR3 nucleotides: TGTGCCAGCAGCTTAAGAACAGGGGCGGGCTATGGCTACACCTTC.

The J gene is TRBJ2-1, the V gene TRBV6-5; D is perhaps TRBD1 (6 bases). This CDR3 region has 14 residues. Germline V gene data show CDR1 as MNHEY and CDR2 as SVGAGI. V was clipped by 5 bases and J by 9 bases, with 17 bases between them. The CDR3 region is CASSPEYRAGEQFF. Here the CDR3 DNA reads TGTGCCAGCAGTCCCGAATACAGGGCTGGTGAGCAGTTCTTC.

The rearrangement links TRBV28 to TRBJ2-3; TRBD2 is a possible D gene (5 bases). Trimming took 5 bases from V and 6 from J, leaving 15 bases between them. This CDR3 is 14 amino acids long. Germline V CDR1 and CDR2: MDHEN, SYDVKM. In DNA form, the CDR3 reads TGTGCCAGCAGTCTCAGCGGCGTACGTGATACGCAGTATTTT. It translates to CASSLSGVRDTQYF.

This clone was picked up one time. The V call is TRBV9, the J call TRBJ1-4; 7 bases map to TRBD1. Germline lookup yields CDR1 SGDLS and CDR2 YYNGEE. V dropped 1 base and J dropped 6; count of bases not matched to a gene: 6. The CDR3 extends over 15 amino acids. CDR3 protein: CASSVRQGGDEKLFF. In nucleotides, the CDR3 is TGTGCCAGCAGCGTAAGACAGGGCGGGGATGAAAAACTGTTTTTT.

This chain uses TRBV3-1 (or the pseudogene TRBV3-2) with TRBJ1-1; TRBD1 agrees at 8 bases. The CDR3 spans 14 residues. Trimming removed 6 bases from V and 4 bases from J; junction bases left unmatched: 7. CDR1 is LGHDT and CDR2 is YNNKEL in the germline V gene (reference sequence). DNA of the CDR3: TGTGCCAGCAGTTCACAGGGGGTTGGCACTGAAGCTTTCTTT. Amino acids: CASSSQGVGTEAFF.

The CDR3 reads CASSFGTGGGETQYF. The CDR3 DNA reads as TGTGCCAGCAGCTTCGGGACAGGGGGTGGCGAGACCCAGTACTTC. The rearrangement links TRBV7-9 to TRBJ2-5; 11 bases map to TRBD1. CDR1 is SEHNR, CDR2 FQNEAQ, per germline (reference sequence). Unmatched junction bases numbered 5, after V lost 3 bases and J lost 5 bases. CDR3 size: 15 residues.

This chain uses TRBV19 with TRBJ1-3; a possible D gene is TRBD1 (6 bases). This CDR3 has 17 amino acids. V was pared by 4 bases and J by 0 bases, with 16 bases between. CDR1 LNHDA and CDR2 SQIVND come from the germline V gene (reference sequence). CDR3 sequence reads: CASSRTITGPSGNTIYF. Here the CDR3 DNA reads TGTGCCAGTAGTAGAACTATAACAGGGCCCTCTGGAAACACCATATATTTT.

This chain uses TRBV6-5 with TRBJ1-1; D unresolved. Between the trimmed V and J ends, which lost 6 bases and 5 bases, there was a span of 13 bases. There are 13 residues in the CDR3. Germline V gives CDR1 MNHEY, CDR2 SVGAGI. CDR3 loop: CASSQTGSTEAFF. The CDR3 DNA reads TGTGCCAGCAGCCAAACGGGTTCTACTGAAGCTTTCTTT.

The chain recombines TRBV24-1 with TRBJ2-1, with 8 nucleotides matching TRBD2. J lost 7 bases, V lost 0 bases, and 4 bases had no gene match. There are 15 residues in the CDR3. Germline V lookup: CDR1 KGHDR, CDR2 SFDVKD. As DNA, the CDR3 is TGTGCCACCAGTGATTTGCAGCGGGAGCGGAATGAGCAGTTCTTC. It encodes CATSDLQRERNEQFF.

The chain recombines TRBV27 with TRBJ2-1; maybe TRBD2 (5 bases). Germline assignment: CDR1 MNHEY and CDR2 SMNVEV (reference sequence). The CDR3 has 13 residues. Trimming took off 8 bases at V and 2 bases at J, with 10 bases between the two ends. CDR3 sequence reads: CASGRGAYNEQFF. CDR3 nucleotide sequence: TGTGCCAGCGGGAGAGGTGCCTACAATGAGCAGTTCTTC.

This chain connects TRBV28 to TRBJ1-5; TRBD1 is a possible D gene (5 bases). Germline V CDR1 and CDR2: MDHEN, SYDVKM. The CDR3 has 14 residues. V was cut by 3 bases and J by 6 bases, with 12 bases left in between. In DNA form, the CDR3 reads TGTGCCAGCAGTTTGTTGACAGCGGGTCAGCCCCAGCATTTT. Its protein product is CASSLLTAGQPQHF.

This clone was seen just once. The rearrangement joins TRBV6-1 to TRBJ2-5, with TRBD2 matching over 10 bases. V shed 2 bases and J 1 base; nucleotides not matched to a gene: 4. CDR1 and CDR2 from the germline V gene are MNHNS and SASEGT. This CDR3 is built from 16 residues. CDR3 coding DNA: TGTGCCAGCAGTGAAAGGACTAGCGGACTCCAAGAGACCCAGTACTTC. Translating gives CASSERTSGLQETQYF.

The chain joins TRBV18 to TRBJ1-2; D ambiguous. Trimming stripped 3 bases from V and 8 bases from J, with 10 bases between. The CDR3 totals 12 residues. CDR1 is KGHSH and CDR2 is LQKENI in the germline V gene. CDR3 loop: CASSPSSGGYTF. Here the CDR3 DNA reads TGTGCCAGCTCACCCTCTTCGGGGGGCTACACCTTC.

The genes are TRBV29-1 and TRBJ2-7, with 12 nucleotides matching TRBD2. Trimming took 4 bases from V and 4 from J; bases not matched to a gene: 5. The germline V gene has CDR1 SQVTM and CDR2 ANQGSEA. The CDR3 consists of 14 residues. The CDR3 loop reads CSVAGLAGNYEQYF. As DNA, the CDR3 is TGCAGCGTTGCAGGACTAGCGGGAAATTACGAGCAGTACTTC.

The chain joins TRBV18 to TRBJ1-2; D is unresolved. The CDR3 covers 17 residues. V was cut by 2 bases and J by 0 bases, with 16 bases left in between. CDR1 and CDR2 from the germline V gene are KGHSH and LQKENI. CDR3 region: CASSPSRVPRANYGYTF. The CDR3 coding sequence is TGTGCCAGCTCACCAAGCCGGGTCCCTCGGGCTAACTATGGCTACACCTTC.

This chain connects TRBV7-6 to TRBJ2-3; possibly TRBD2 for D (6 bases). The CDR3 is 11 residues long. Trimming removed 8 bases from V and 5 bases from J, with 8 bases in between. Per germline, CDR1 SGHVS and CDR2 FNYEAQ. The chain's CDR3 is CASGSGDTQYF. The CDR3 nucleotides are TGTGCCAGCGGTAGCGGAGATACGCAGTATTTT. The whole variable domain, filled in from reference TRBV7-6 and TRBJ2-3, reads GAGVSQSPRYKVTKRGQDVALRCDPISGHVSLYWYRQALGQGPEFLTYFNYEAQQDKSGLPNDRFSAERPEGSISTLTIQRTEQRDSAMYRCASGSGDTQYFGPGTRLTVL.